This entry lists 23 T cell receptor beta chains sequenced from one sample in a study of T cell responses to AZD1222 COVID-19 vaccine. TCRdb's copy holds only in-frame clones and misses some; the assay was immunoSEQ multiplex PCR. This table has some 150,000 clones, roughly 90% appearing once. This sample comprised peripheral blood, obtained on day 0 of AZD1222 vaccination. The receptors were sampled from an adult in good health.

J is TRBJ2-2 and V is TRBV5-1; no clear D. The CDR3 consists of 14 residues. CDR1 and CDR2 from the germline V gene are SGHRS and YFSETQ. The V gene lost 0 bases and the J gene lost 2 bases, with 5 bases spanning the gap. The CDR3 nucleotides read TGCGCCAGCAGCTTGGCCCTTAACACCGGGGAGCTGTTTTTT. Its protein product is CASSLALNTGELFF.

The rearrangement links TRBV7-2 to TRBJ1-2, with 9 positions matching TRBD1. Germline V gene sequence: CDR1 SGHTA, CDR2 FQGNSA. The CDR3 sequence is 13 residues long. V lost 5 bases to trimming and J lost 8 bases; unmatched junction nucleotides: 6. The CDR3, as DNA: TGTGCCAGCAGCCCGGACAGGGGCAAAGGCTACACCTTC. Residues: CASSPDRGKGYTF.

The chain combines TRBV7-9 with TRBJ1-6, with D perhaps TRBD1 (6 bases). Per germline, CDR1 SEHNR and CDR2 FQNEAQ (reference sequence). CDR3 length equals 13 residues. V shed 5 bases and J shed 7 bases, with 9 bases lying between them. CDR3 nucleotide sequence: TGTGCCAGCAGCCCGCAGGGGAATTCACCCCTCCACTTT. Translation: CASSPQGNSPLHF.

V is TRBV14 and J is TRBJ1-6; D gene ambiguous. Germline-derived CDR1 and CDR2 are SGHDN and FVKESK. Deletions cut 0 bases from V and 9 bases from J, with 12 bases between. The length of the CDR3 is 15 residues. This CDR3 reads CASSQDGRAGSPLHF. The CDR3 DNA sequence: TGTGCCAGCAGCCAAGATGGAAGGGCGGGTTCACCCCTCCACTTT.

The rearrangement joins TRBV5-8 to TRBJ2-7, with a possible D match to TRBD2 (5 bases). The CDR3 contains 11 residues. Per the germline V gene, CDR1 is SGHTS and CDR2 is YDEGEE. V was pared by 4 bases and J by 6 bases, with 8 bases between. The DNA for the CDR3 is TGTGCCAGCAGCCTGCTAGCCGAGCAGTACTTC. This translates into CASSLLAEQYF.

This chain links TRBV9 with TRBJ2-7; 8 bases are shared with TRBD1. Trimming at V came to 3 bases and at J to 5 bases, leaving 16 bases not matched to a gene. The CDR3 covers 17 residues. Germline V gene lookup returns CDR1 SGDLS and CDR2 YYNGEE. Here the CDR3 reads CASSAPQEIPGGNEQYF. The CDR3 DNA follows: TGTGCCAGCAGCGCTCCTCAGGAGATTCCAGGGGGCAACGAGCAGTACTTC. The full variable domain, completed using reference TRBV9 and TRBJ2-7, is DSGVTQTPKHLITATGQRVTLRCSPRSGDLSVYWYQQSLDQGLQFLIQYYNGEERAKGNILERFSAQQFPDLHSELNLSSLELGDSALYFCASSAPQEIPGGNEQYFGPGTRLTVT.

The chain is built from TRBV19 and TRBJ1-6; 8 nucleotides line up with TRBD1. There are 14 residues in the CDR3. V was pared by 4 bases and J by 10 bases, with 6 bases of the junction left unmatched. Germline lookup yields CDR1 LNHDA and CDR2 SQIVND (reference sequence). The CDR3 sequence is CASSNRDRNSPLHF. CDR3 coding DNA: TGTGCCAGTAGTAACCGGGACAGGAACTCACCCCTCCACTTT. The full variable domain, with the rest looked up from reference TRBV19 and TRBJ1-6, is DGGITQSPKYLFRKEGQNVTLSCEQNLNHDAMYWYRQDPGQGLRLIYYSQIVNDFQKGDIAEGYSVSREKKESFPLTVTSAQKNPTAFYLCASSNRDRNSPLHFGNGTRLTVT.

The gene calls are TRBV5-8 and TRBJ2-3; no firm D call. The CDR3 sequence is 14 residues long. Germline loops: CDR1 SGHTS, CDR2 YDEGEE. Trimming removed 8 bases from V and 4 bases from J, with 17 bases in between. As DNA, the CDR3 is TGTGCCAGTACATTTGGGCTCTTGGCAGATACGCAGTATTTT. Translated: CASTFGLLADTQYF.

In its sample, this clone was seen once. The gene calls are TRBV5-8 and TRBJ2-7; 7 bases line up with TRBD1. The germline V gene has CDR1 SGHTS and CDR2 YDEGEE. V trimming: 6 bases; J trimming: 7 bases; junction bases outside the gene matches: 19. The CDR3 contains 16 residues. CDR3: CASTTILGAGGREQYF. As DNA, the CDR3 is TGTGCCAGCACCACTATCCTCGGGGCAGGGGGTAGGGAGCAGTACTTC.

This rearrangement joins TRBV7-6 to TRBJ1-4; 9 bases are a match to TRBD1. The CDR3 contains 16 residues. The germline gives CDR1 SGHVS, CDR2 FNYEAQ. Trimming took 5 bases from V and 4 from J; bases not matched to a gene: 8. The CDR3 loop reads CASSERPGQGNEKLFF. In DNA form, the CDR3 reads TGTGCCAGCAGCGAACGACCGGGACAGGGTAATGAAAAACTGTTTTTT.

V gene TRBV6-2 or TRBV6-3 combines with J gene TRBJ2-5, with 11 bases fitting TRBD2. CDR1 is MNHEY and CDR2 is SVGEGT in the germline V gene. The CDR3 loop spans 15 amino acids. J lost 5 bases, V lost 4 bases, and 6 bases had no gene match. This CDR3 is CASSFSGLAAETQYF. CDR3 DNA sequence: TGTGCCAGCAGTTTCTCGGGACTAGCGGCGGAGACCCAGTACTTC.

The chain uses TRBV6-6 and TRBJ1-1; D not resolved. The CDR3 loop spans 14 amino acids. Germline CDR1 is MNHNY and CDR2 is SVGAGI (reference sequence). V was shortened by 5 bases and J by 1 base, with 11 bases between the two germline ends. The CDR3 nucleotides read TGTGCCAGCAGTCCAACTACTTCGAACACTGAAGCTTTCTTT. It yields the protein CASSPTTSNTEAFF.

The J gene is TRBJ2-2, the V gene TRBV15; D not certain. CDR1 and CDR2 from the germline V gene are LNHNV and YYDKDF (reference sequence). CDR3 length: 15 residues. The ends were cut back, 0 bases at V and 1 base at J, with 6 bases in the middle. The CDR3 protein is CATSRDIGNTGELFF. DNA of the CDR3: TGTGCCACCAGCAGAGATATTGGGAACACCGGGGAGCTGTTTTTT.

The chain has TRBV18 and TRBJ1-1, with D maybe TRBD1 (6 bases). The CDR3 is made up of 17 amino acids. The ends were cut back, 2 bases at V and 4 bases at J, with 20 bases in the middle. Germline CDR1 and CDR2: KGHSH and LQKENI. CDR3 residues: CASSPIKWGARGTEAFF. The CDR3 nucleotides read TGTGCCAGCTCACCAATAAAGTGGGGGGCGCGAGGCACTGAAGCTTTCTTT.

This chain uses TRBV24-1 with TRBJ2-3; TRBD1 matches 12 bases. Per germline, CDR1 KGHDR and CDR2 SFDVKD. J lost 5 bases, V lost 3 bases, and 14 bases had no gene match. There are 19 residues in the CDR3. CDR3 protein: CATSDPPGQGASGGDTQYF. The CDR3 coding sequence is TGTGCCACCAGTGATCCACCGGGACAGGGGGCCAGTGGCGGAGATACGCAGTATTTT.

V usage is TRBV7-6 and J usage is TRBJ1-2, with 11 bases that match TRBD1. The CDR3 length is 17 residues. Trimming took 1 base from V and 7 from J; bases not matched to a gene: 11. The V gene's germline CDR1 is SGHVS and CDR2 FNYEAQ. The CDR3 reads CASSLVGGQGAPIGYTF. The CDR3 nucleotides are TGTGCCAGCAGCTTAGTGGGAGGACAGGGGGCGCCCATTGGCTACACCTTC.

J is TRBJ2-1 and V is TRBV21-1; the DNA was not used to check the table's D call, TRBD1. TRBV21-1 is termed a pseudogene. The CDR3 is made up of 15 amino acids. CDR3 nucleotides: TGTGCCAGCAGCAAAGGGGACAGGGGATATGGTGAGCAGTTCTTC. Amino acids: CASSKGDRGYGEQFF.

The V call is TRBV4-3, the J call TRBJ1-1, with D unresolved. The CDR3 runs to 15 residues. CDR1 LGHNA and CDR2 YSLEER come from the germline V gene. V dropped 0 bases and J dropped 0 bases, with 8 bases sitting between them. The chain's CDR3 is CASSQEWFMNTEAFF. CDR3 bases: TGCGCCAGCAGCCAAGAATGGTTCATGAACACTGAAGCTTTCTTT.

The rearrangement links TRBV9 to TRBJ2-3; 13 bases map to TRBD2. In germline, CDR1 is SGDLS, CDR2 YYNGEE. V lost 4 bases and J lost 3; bases outside the gene matches: 5. The CDR3 length is 16 residues. The CDR3 spells CASSPGTSGTTDTQYF. DNA for the CDR3: TGTGCCAGCAGCCCCGGGACTAGCGGGACAACAGATACGCAGTATTTT.

The gene calls are TRBV19 and TRBJ2-2; perhaps D is TRBD1 or TRBD2 (5 bases each). The germline CDR1 and CDR2 sequences are LNHDA and SQIVND (reference sequence). The CDR3 runs 16 residues. Trimming took off 5 bases at V and 0 bases at J, with 13 bases between the two ends. The CDR3 reads CASSPTGAPNTGELFF. The CDR3 nucleotides are TGTGCCAGTAGTCCTACCGGGGCCCCGAACACCGGGGAGCTGTTTTTT. The variable domain in full, with the rest retrieved from reference TRBV19 and TRBJ2-2, is DGGITQSPKYLFRKEGQNVTLSCEQNLNHDAMYWYRQDPGQGLRLIYYSQIVNDFQKGDIAEGYSVSREKKESFPLTVTSAQKNPTAFYLCASSPTGAPNTGELFFGEGSRLTVL.

This clone was recorded many times. The chain recombines TRBV11-2 with TRBJ1-5; the D gene is possibly TRBD1 (6 bases). Trimming took off 6 bases at V and 7 bases at J, with 13 bases between the two ends. The length of the CDR3 is 13 residues. In germline, CDR1 is SGHAT, CDR2 FQNNGV. The CDR3 sequence: CASSLQGQQPQHF. The CDR3 DNA reads TGTGCCAGCAGTTTGCAGGGGCAACAGCCCCAGCATTTT.

The chain carries TRBV19 and TRBJ1-5; maybe TRBD1 (5 bases). There are 14 residues in the CDR3. The V end was cut by 1 base, the J end by 9 bases, with 13 bases between. Germline-derived CDR1 and CDR2 are LNHDA and SQIVND (reference sequence). The CDR3 region has the DNA TGTGCCAGTAGTATAGGTTCAGGGAGCCGGCCCCAGCATTTT. It yields the protein CASSIGSGSRPQHF.

The chain employs TRBV5-1 and TRBJ2-6; TRBD1 matches at 9 bases. Germline assignment: CDR1 SGHRS and CDR2 YFSETQ. The CDR3 loop spans 16 amino acids. V was clipped by 3 bases and J by 5 bases; unmatched bases: 6. CDR3 in amino acids: CASSWRGQGRANVLTF. CDR3 DNA: TGCGCCAGCAGCTGGAGGGGACAGGGCAGGGCCAACGTCCTGACTTTC.